The 31 T cell receptor beta chains listed next were all sequenced from one sample in a study of blood T cells in healthy people across ages. A second roughly 6 to 12 cycle PCR used barcoded and J-beta primers. TCRdb processed the 5' RACE reads anew with MiXCR; each CDR3 protein has one entry. The sample lists some 1.7 million distinct CDR3 sequences, 28% occurring once. Sequenced material: blood. The receptors stem from a woman aged 25 to 39 in good health.

This clonotype appeared a few times. V usage is TRBV4-1 and J usage is TRBJ1-2, with 9 bases identical to TRBD1. CDR1 and CDR2 from the germline V gene are MGHRA and YSYEKL. The V gene end was trimmed by 2 bases and the J gene end by 4 bases; junction bases not matched to a gene: 5. The CDR3 extends over 15 amino acids. The CDR3 DNA is TGCGCCAGCAGCCAACCGACAGGGGGGTTCTATGGCTACACCTTC. Its protein product is CASSQPTGGFYGYTF.

This clonotype was recorded at least ten times. This chain links TRBV12-3 or TRBV12-4 with TRBJ2-3; no clear D gene. This CDR3 contains 15 residues. Trimming shortened V by 2 bases and J by 1 base, and 10 bases separated the two germline ends. The CDR3 nucleotides are TGTGCCAGCAGTTTACCCCCCGGTGGCACAGATACGCAGTATTTT. Protein product: CASSLPPGGTDTQYF.

The genes are TRBV5-1 and TRBJ2-5; tentatively, D is TRBD1 or TRBD2 (6 bases each). The germline V gene has CDR1 SGHRS and CDR2 YFSETQ. This CDR3 comprises 16 residues. The V and J ends lost 2 bases and 2 bases respectively, with 16 bases between them. CDR3 bases: TGCGCCAGCAGCTTTCGGGGGAAGAGGGGGCAAGAGACCCAGTACTTC. Encoded protein: CASSFRGKRGQETQYF.

This chain uses TRBV20-1 with TRBJ1-2; no clear D gene. The V gene lost 0 bases and the J gene lost 9 bases, with 20 bases spanning the gap. The germline V gene encodes CDR1 DFQATT and CDR2 SNEGSKA (reference sequence). The CDR3 consists of 15 residues. DNA of the CDR3: TGCAGTGCTAGAGATCCCTTTGGGCGGCCTCAATGCTACACCTTC. Its translation: CSARDPFGRPQCYTF.

The chain uses TRBV6-1 and TRBJ1-6; perhaps TRBD1 as D (5 bases). Germline V CDR1 and CDR2: MNHNS, SASEGT. Deletions cut 5 bases from V and 8 bases from J, with 16 bases between. This CDR3 is 15 amino acids long. DNA of the CDR3: TGTGCCAGCAGTCATAAGGCAGGGAGATATTCACCCCTCCACTTT. Protein product: CASSHKAGRYSPLHF.

This clonotype was seen repeatedly, ten times or more. The rearrangement uses TRBV20-1 and TRBJ2-5; no firm D call. V gave up 7 bases and J gave up 1 base, with 4 bases separating them. CDR1 and CDR2 from the germline V gene are DFQATT and SNEGSKA (reference sequence). There are 10 residues in the CDR3. DNA of the CDR3: TGCAGTGGCGGCCAAGAGACCCAGTACTTC. Its translation: CSGGQETQYF.

This chain links TRBV10-3 with TRBJ2-4, with 10 bases lining up with TRBD2. The DNA end favors TRBJ2-7, so the J call may be wrong. This CDR3 comprises 14 residues. CDR1 and CDR2 (germline): ENHRY, SYGVKD. This CDR3 reads CALVAGGHCYEQYF. The CDR3 DNA follows: TGTGCCCTCGTAGCGGGAGGACACTGCTACGAGCAGTACTTC.

Only a few counts were recorded for this clonotype. V usage is TRBV7-2 and J usage is TRBJ2-4; D ambiguous. V was cut by 5 bases and J by 1 base, with 12 bases left in between. Germline V CDR1 and CDR2: SGHTA, FQGNSA. The CDR3 is 15 residues long. The CDR3 coding sequence is TGTGCCAGCAGCCTTCAGAGTCTCGCCAAAAACATTCAGTACTTC. Translated: CASSLQSLAKNIQYF.

The CDR3 nucleotides are TGTGCCAGCAGCTTAGCGAGGACTAGCGGGAGGTCGACCCAGTACTTC. Translating gives CASSLARTSGRSTQYF. This rearrangement joins TRBV7-2 to TRBJ2-5; the match to TRBD2 covers 14 bases. Germline CDR1 reads SGHTA; CDR2 reads FQGNSA. J was trimmed by 7 bases and V by 0 bases; bases with no gene match: 4. The CDR3 sequence is 16 residues long.

This clonotype was recorded a few times. V and J are TRBV9 and TRBJ2-5; TRBD2 might be the D (6 bases). The J call may be in error: the DNA end matches TRBJ2-7 better. Germline CDR1 is SGDLS and CDR2 is YYNGEE. This CDR3 is 15 amino acids long. The CDR3 sequence: CASSARGLSKNEQYF. The CDR3 DNA is TGTGCCAGCAGCGCCCGGGGACTGTCAAAAAACGAGCAGTACTTC.

This clonotype was counted between two and nine times. V is TRBV7-2 and J is TRBJ2-3; 9 nucleotides match TRBD1. Germline V gene sequence: CDR1 SGHTA, CDR2 FQGNSA. The CDR3 covers 15 residues. Losses at the gene ends were 6 bases for V and 2 bases for J; bases not matched to a gene: 6. The CDR3 reads CASRMTGGNTDTQYF. The CDR3, as DNA: TGTGCCAGCAGGATGACAGGGGGGAACACAGATACGCAGTATTTT.

On this clonotype: At one end, the junction sequence differs from germline, possibly due to a read error. This chain joins TRBV7-9 and TRBJ2-1; D is possibly TRBD2 (8 bases). CDR3 length: 15 residues. The germline V gene encodes CDR1 SEHNR and CDR2 FQNEAQ (reference sequence). The CDR3 bases are TGTGTCAGCAGCTGGACTAGCAGGGGGTACAATGAGCAGTTCTTC. As protein: CVSSWTSRGYNEQFF.

This clonotype was detected only a few times. This chain connects TRBV15 to TRBJ1-2; tentatively, D is TRBD1 (5 bases). The CDR3 consists of 21 residues. Trimming cost V 0 bases and J 0 bases, with 26 bases left between them. From germline, CDR1 is LNHNV and CDR2 YYDKDF (reference sequence). CDR3 sequence (DNA): TGTGCCACCAGCAGAGATATCGGGGGGTGGGCAGACCTCCAACCTAACTATGGCTACACCTTC. This translates into CATSRDIGGWADLQPNYGYTF. The entire variable domain, with the rest obtained from reference TRBV15 and TRBJ1-2, is as follows: DAMVIQNPRYQVTQFGKPVTLSCSQTLNHNVMYWYQQKSSQAPKLLFHYYDKDFNNEADTPDNFQSRRPNTSFCFLDIRSPGLGDTAMYLCATSRDIGGWADLQPNYGYTFGSGTRLTVV.

This clonotype was counted ten times or more. The genes are TRBV20-1 and TRBJ2-3; a weak D match, TRBD1 (6 bases). There are 14 residues in the CDR3. The V gene lost 6 bases and the J gene lost 4 bases, with 17 bases spanning the gap. The V gene's germline CDR1 is DFQATT and CDR2 SNEGSKA (reference sequence). The CDR3 spells CSAGPQGIADTQYF. CDR3 DNA: TGCAGTGCCGGACCCCAGGGGATCGCAGATACGCAGTATTTT.

At least ten counts were recorded for this clonotype. The DNA is omitted, as the CDR3 cannot be located on it reliably, and the CDR3 follows TCRdb's listing. The gene calls are TRBV28 and TRBJ2-4; the D segment call TRBD1 is taken from the table without a DNA check. The germline V gene encodes CDR1 MDHEN and CDR2 SYDVKM. The CDR3 region is 15 residues in length, termini included. The CDR3 loop reads CASSSSGAAKNIQYF.

This clonotype was counted between two and nine times. This may come from a read error, since a much larger clone is one base off. This chain joins TRBV29-1 and TRBJ2-5; either TRBD1 or TRBD2 may fit D (6 bases each). The length of the CDR3 is 14 residues. V was clipped by 1 base and J by 4 bases, with 13 bases between them. CDR1 is SQVTM and CDR2 is ANQGSEA in the germline V gene. CDR3 DNA: TGCAGCGTTGAAGCAATCGGGGGCCGAGAGACCCAGTACTTC. It codes for CSVEAIGGRETQYF.

This clonotype was picked up a small number of times. V gene TRBV28 combines with J gene TRBJ2-5; D may be TRBD1 (8 bases). Trimming cost V 7 bases and J 5 bases, with 26 bases left between them. Germline assignment: CDR1 MDHEN and CDR2 SYDVKM. This CDR3 is built from 17 residues. CDR3 bases: TGTGCCAGCACCAACCCCATTAACAGGGGGGGGCGGGAGACCCAGTACTTC. Translating gives CASTNPINRGGRETQYF.

This clonotype occurred a few times. J is TRBJ1-2 and V is TRBV6-2 or TRBV6-3; the match to TRBD1 covers 7 bases. Per germline, CDR1 MNHEY and CDR2 SVGEGT. The CDR3 sequence is 14 residues long. The V segment lost 4 bases and the J segment 4 bases; nucleotides outside the gene matches: 6. CDR3 amino acids: CASSSSGQIYGYTF. The CDR3 bases are TGTGCCAGCAGTTCCTCGGGACAGATCTATGGCTACACCTTC.

The J gene is TRBJ1-5, the V gene TRBV10-3; the D gene is possibly TRBD1 (5 bases). The ends were cut back, 6 bases at V and 1 base at J, with 10 bases in the middle. Germline CDR1 reads ENHRY; CDR2 reads SYGVKD. This CDR3 contains 14 residues. The CDR3, as DNA: TGTGCCATCAGGGGGGACGGGAGCAATCAGCCCCAGCATTTT. Protein product: CAIRGDGSNQPQHF.

Turning to this clonotype: This may stem from a read error, because a much larger clone lies one nucleotide away. V usage is TRBV20-1 and J usage is TRBJ2-7, with D possibly TRBD2 on 5 matching bases. Germline loops: CDR1 DFQATT, CDR2 SNEGSKA (reference sequence). The CDR3 covers 13 residues. V gave up 5 bases and J gave up 0 bases, with 11 bases separating them. In nucleotides, the CDR3 is TGCAGTGCTGCTCGGGAATTCTCCTACGAGCAGTACTTC. Its protein is CSAAREFSYEQYF.

The table lists this clonotype with a few counts. The chain uses TRBV15 and TRBJ2-1, with 13 nucleotides matching TRBD2. The germline CDR1 and CDR2 sequences are LNHNV and YYDKDF (reference sequence). The CDR3 loop spans 19 amino acids. V was pared by 3 bases and J by 0 bases, with 8 bases of the junction left unmatched. CDR3 loop: CATSRGGLAGLSSYNEQFF. Here the CDR3 DNA reads TGTGCCACCAGCAGGGGGGGACTAGCGGGGTTGAGCTCCTACAATGAGCAGTTCTTC.

The rearrangement links TRBV6-1 to TRBJ2-7, with 8 bases fitting TRBD2. Germline lookup yields CDR1 MNHNS and CDR2 SASEGT. The CDR3 totals 15 residues. The trim removed 0 bases at V and 3 bases at J, leaving 4 bases unmatched. The chain's CDR3 is CASSEARGDLYEQYF. CDR3 nucleotide sequence: TGTGCCAGCAGTGAAGCGCGGGGGGACCTCTACGAGCAGTACTTC.

This clonotype has more than one count but fewer than ten. V usage is TRBV6-5 and J usage is TRBJ2-7; D not resolved. Per germline, CDR1 MNHEY and CDR2 SVGAGI. This CDR3 comprises 13 residues. Trimming removed 8 bases from V and 1 base from J, with 12 bases in between. This CDR3 is CASDGRYSYEQYF. The CDR3 DNA sequence: TGTGCCAGCGACGGGCGTTATTCCTACGAGCAGTACTTC.

This clonotype was observed once. The rearrangement joins TRBV7-3 to TRBJ2-7; 11 bases are a match to TRBD2. Germline-derived CDR1 and CDR2 are SGHTA and FQGTGA. V lost 5 bases, J lost 12 bases, and 12 bases stayed unmatched. This CDR3 spans 14 amino acids. The CDR3 nucleotides are TGTGCCAGCAGCACGGGGACTAGCGGTGCGAAGCGGTACTTC. Encoded protein: CASSTGTSGAKRYF.

This clonotype has a count of ten or more. V usage is TRBV12-3 or TRBV12-4 and J usage is TRBJ1-2, with D perhaps TRBD1 (5 bases). V lost 4 bases and J 5 bases, leaving 17 bases between the germline ends. The CDR3 is 15 residues long. The CDR3 reads CASSWGPSYRYGYTF. Written as DNA, the CDR3 is TGTGCCAGCAGTTGGGGCCCCAGCTATAGGTATGGCTACACCTTC.

This clonotype was recorded once. V usage is TRBV9 and J usage is TRBJ2-7, with 10 bases lining up with TRBD2. The J call may be incorrect, as the DNA end agrees better with TRBJ2-5. From germline, CDR1 is SGDLS and CDR2 YYNGEE. The CDR3 length is 17 residues. The CDR3 protein is CASSVTSGGADGETQYF. CDR3 nucleotides: TGTGCCAGCAGCGTCACGAGCGGGGGGGCGGACGGAGAGACCCAGTACTTC.

As regards this clonotype: At one boundary the junction diverges from the germline segment, which might be a read error. CDR3 protein: CASSEVVFGETRYF. CDR3 bases: TGTGCCAGCAGTGAAGTAGTGTTTGGGGAGACCCGGTACTTC. The rearrangement uses TRBV6-1 and TRBJ2-5; D possibly corresponds to TRBD2 (5 bases). This CDR3 comprises 14 residues. CDR1 is MNHNS and CDR2 is SASEGT in the germline V gene.

The chain links TRBV12-3 or TRBV12-4 to TRBJ2-3; 15 nucleotides align to TRBD2. CDR3 length equals 16 residues. V trimming: 6 bases; J trimming: 4 bases; junction bases outside the gene matches: 5. The CDR3 region has the DNA TGTGCCAGCAGCTCGTGGACTAGCGGGAGGGCAGATACGCAGTATTTT. Protein product: CASSSWTSGRADTQYF.

The chain recombines TRBV11-2 with TRBJ2-1, with 9 bases aligning to TRBD2. This CDR3 is 20 amino acids long. V lost 0 bases, J lost 0 bases, and 12 bases stayed unmatched. Germline loops: CDR1 SGHAT, CDR2 FQNNGV. The CDR3 region has the DNA TGTGCCAGCAGCTTAGATTGGTCGACTAGCGGAGGGAGCTCCTACAATGAGCAGTTCTTC. Protein product: CASSLDWSTSGGSSYNEQFF.

The chain uses TRBV7-9 and TRBJ2-1; D may be TRBD1 (6 bases). The V end was cut by 4 bases, the J end by 1 base, with 14 bases between. The CDR3 is 16 residues long. Germline V gene sequence: CDR1 SEHNR, CDR2 FQNEAQ (reference sequence). CDR3 region: CASSSTGIFSYNEQFF. The DNA of the CDR3 is TGTGCCAGCAGCTCCACAGGGATATTTTCCTACAATGAGCAGTTCTTC. The full variable domain, completed using reference TRBV7-9 and TRBJ2-1, is DTGVSQNPRHKITKRGQNVTFRCDPISEHNRLYWYRQTLGQGPEFLTYFQNEAQLEKSRLLSDRFSAERPKGSFSTLEIQRTEQGDSAMYLCASSSTGIFSYNEQFFGPGTRLTVL.

This clonotype has at least ten counts. The chain uses TRBV29-1 and TRBJ2-7, with 7 bases that match TRBD1. The CDR3 consists of 14 residues. The germline V gene has CDR1 SQVTM and CDR2 ANQGSEA. J gave up 2 bases and V 5 bases, and 9 bases lay outside the gene matches. In DNA form, the CDR3 reads TGCAGCGTTCGATCCCGGGACAGCGCCTACGAGCAGTACTTC. Translation: CSVRSRDSAYEQYF.